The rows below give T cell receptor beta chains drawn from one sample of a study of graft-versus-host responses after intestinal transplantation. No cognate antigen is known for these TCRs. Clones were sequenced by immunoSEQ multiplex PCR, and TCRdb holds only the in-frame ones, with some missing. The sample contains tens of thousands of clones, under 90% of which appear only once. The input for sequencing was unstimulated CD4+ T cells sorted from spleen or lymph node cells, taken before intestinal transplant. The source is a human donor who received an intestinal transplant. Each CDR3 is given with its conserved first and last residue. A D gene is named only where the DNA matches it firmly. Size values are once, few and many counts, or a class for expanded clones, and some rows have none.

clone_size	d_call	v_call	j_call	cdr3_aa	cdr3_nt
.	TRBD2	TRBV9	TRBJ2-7	CSFSGPKLYEQYF	TGTTCCTTTAGCGGGCCCAAACTATACGAGCAGTACTTC
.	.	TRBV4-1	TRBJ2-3	CASSQEGTSSTDTQYF	TGCGCCAGCAGCCAAGAGGGCACCTCTAGCACAGATACGCAGTATTTT
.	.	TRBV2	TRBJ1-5	CASRADSNQPQHF	TGTGCCAGCAGGGCGGATAGCAATCAGCCCCAGCATTTT
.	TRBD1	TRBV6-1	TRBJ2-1	CASAVWLPRGNEQFF	TGTGCCAGCGCAGTCTGGCTACCCAGGGGGAATGAGCAGTTCTTC
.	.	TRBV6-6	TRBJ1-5	CASSQTGQNQPQHF	TGTGCCAGCAGCCAGACAGGCCAAAATCAGCCCCAGCATTTT
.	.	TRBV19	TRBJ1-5	CASRGGAGGNQPQHF	TGTGCCAGTAGAGGGGGGGCCGGTGGCAATCAGCCCCAGCATTTT
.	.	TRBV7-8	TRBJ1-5	CASSYRGDTNNQPQHF	TGTGCCAGCAGCTATCGAGGGGACACCAACAATCAGCCCCAGCATTTT
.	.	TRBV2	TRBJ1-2	CASTPLSNYGYTF	TGTGCCAGCACCCCCCTCTCTAACTATGGCTACACCTTC
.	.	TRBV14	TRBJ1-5	CASSPGSGQPQHF	TGTGCCAGCAGCCCGGGGTCGGGCCAGCCCCAGCATTTT
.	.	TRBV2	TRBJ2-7	CASRQTYYEQYF	TGTGCCAGCCGACAGACCTACTACGAGCAGTACTTC
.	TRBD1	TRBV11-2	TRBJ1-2	CASSTAGQGSYTF	TGTGCCAGCAGCACAGCCGGACAGGGGAGCTACACCTTC
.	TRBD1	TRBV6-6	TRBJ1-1	CASSYVGQGNTEAFF	TGTGCCAGCAGTTACGTCGGACAGGGGAACACTGAAGCTTTCTTT
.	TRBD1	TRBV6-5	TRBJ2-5	CATKIRGQETQYF	TGTGCCACGAAAATCAGGGGGCAGGAGACCCAGTACTTC
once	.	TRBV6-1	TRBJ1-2	CASSEPGLPDYGYTF	TGTGCCAGCAGTGAGCCGGGACTCCCGGACTATGGCTACACCTTC
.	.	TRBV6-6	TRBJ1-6	CASSYGGNPNSPLHF	TGTGCCAGCAGTTATGGGGGGAACCCCAATTCACCCCTCCACTTT
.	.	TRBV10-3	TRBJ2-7	CAISVSNSPTYEQYF	TGTGCCATCAGTGTATCGAATAGCCCTACCTACGAGCAGTACTTC
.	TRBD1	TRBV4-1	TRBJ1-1	CASSEPGQTQRGNTEAFF	TGCGCCAGCAGCGAACCGGGACAGACCCAAAGGGGGAACACTGAAGCTTTCTTT
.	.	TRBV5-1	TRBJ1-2	CASSLGVSGNYGYTF	TGCGCCAGCAGCTTGGGGGTGAGCGGCAACTATGGCTACACCTTC
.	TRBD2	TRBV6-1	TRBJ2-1	CASSGGGGAWEQFF	TGTGCCAGCAGTGGGGGCGGGGGGGCCTGGGAGCAGTTCTTC
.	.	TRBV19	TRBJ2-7	CASSIRFGGAAYEQYF	TGTGCCAGTAGTATCCGTTTCGGAGGGGCAGCCTACGAGCAGTACTTC
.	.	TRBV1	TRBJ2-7	CTRNYLYEQYF	TGCACTAGAAACTACCTCTACGAGCAGTACTTC
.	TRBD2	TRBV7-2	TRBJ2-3	CASSQSSGPSTDTQYF	TGTGCCAGCAGCCAGAGTAGCGGGCCTAGCACAGATACGCAGTATTTT
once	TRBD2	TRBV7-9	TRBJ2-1	CASSLGSAAGEQFF	TGTGCCAGCAGCTTAGGGTCCGCAGCGGGGGAGCAGTTCTTC
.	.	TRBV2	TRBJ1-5	CASSDGGPRNNQPQHF	TGTGCCAGCAGTGATGGGGGCCCGCGTAACAATCAGCCCCAGCATTTT
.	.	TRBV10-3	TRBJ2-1	CAISEPTLRGNEQFF	TGTGCCATCAGTGAGCCGACACTCCGGGGTAATGAGCAGTTCTTC
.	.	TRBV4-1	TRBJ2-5	CASSQDLAQGNRETQYF	TGCGCCAGCAGCCAAGATTTGGCGCAGGGAAATAGAGAGACCCAGTACTTC
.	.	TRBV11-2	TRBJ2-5	CASSSRLETQYF	TGTGCCAGCAGCTCACGGTTGGAGACCCAGTACTTC
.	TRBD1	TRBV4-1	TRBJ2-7	CASSQPAEGAAGAYEQYF	TGCGCCAGCAGCCAACCGGCCGAGGGGGCGGCAGGCGCCTACGAGCAGTACTTC
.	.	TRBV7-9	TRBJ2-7	CASSSLGGAKVYEQYF	TGTGCCAGCAGCTCCCTAGGGGGGGCAAAGGTCTACGAGCAGTACTTC
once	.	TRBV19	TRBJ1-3	CASSVTGPTLSGNTIYF	TGTGCCAGTAGTGTAACAGGGCCGACTCTCTCTGGAAACACCATATATTTT
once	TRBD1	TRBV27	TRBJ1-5	CASKGTGLVLSNQPQHF	TGTGCCAGCAAGGGGACAGGACTAGTTTTAAGCAATCAGCCCCAGCATTTT
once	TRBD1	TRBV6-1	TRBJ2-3	CASSRQGGTQYF	TGTGCCAGCAGTCGACAGGGGGGTACGCAGTATTTT
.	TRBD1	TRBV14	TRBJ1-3	CASSLKQGALAGNTIYF	TGTGCCAGCAGCTTAAAACAGGGGGCTTTGGCTGGAAACACCATATATTTT
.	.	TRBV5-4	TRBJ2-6	CASSLPGSGANVLTF	TGTGCCAGCAGCCTGCCGGGGTCTGGGGCCAACGTCCTGACTTTC
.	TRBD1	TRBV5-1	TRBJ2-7	CRDRDIYEQYF	TGCCGGGACAGGGATATATACGAGCAGTACTTC
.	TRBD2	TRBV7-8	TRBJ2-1	CASSPEGLAGMGQFF	TGTGCCAGCAGCCCAGAGGGACTAGCGGGGATGGGGCAGTTCTTC
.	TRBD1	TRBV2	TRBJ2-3	CASSQQGAADTQYF	TGTGCCAGCAGCCAACAGGGGGCTGCAGATACGCAGTATTTT
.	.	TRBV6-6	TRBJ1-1	CASSYWGRDEAFF	TGTGCCAGCAGTTACTGGGGGAGGGATGAAGCTTTCTTT
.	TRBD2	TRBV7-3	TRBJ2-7	CASTQVEGLASYEQYF	TGTGCCAGCACCCAAGTCGAGGGACTAGCTTCCTACGAGCAGTACTTC
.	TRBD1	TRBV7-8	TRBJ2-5	CASSTFTGVWETQYF	TGTGCCAGCAGCACATTTACAGGGGTTTGGGAGACCCAGTACTTC
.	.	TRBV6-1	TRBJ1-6	CASSRGNNSPLHF	TGTGCCAGCAGCCGAGGAAATAATTCACCCCTCCACTTT
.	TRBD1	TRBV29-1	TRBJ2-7	CSVDHGQGHEQYF	TGCAGCGTTGATCACGGACAGGGTCACGAGCAGTACTTC